The 2 T cell receptor beta chains below were found in one sample sequenced in a study of radiation and T cells in renal cell carcinoma. Assay used: immunoSEQ multiplex PCR; TCRdb lists only in-frame clones, some missing. The data contain about 20,000 clones, 80% of them singletons. Time point denoted: baseline pretreatment blood. Indicated treatment: 15 Gy SBRT to primary tumor, nephrectomy 4 weeks later. The specimen comprised blood, sampled from a patient whose treatment included radiotherapy and nephrectomy. The receptors were sampled from a man between 60 and 75 years old with renal cell carcinoma.

This rearrangement joins TRBV4-1 to TRBJ2-7, with D possibly called TRBD1 or TRBD2 (6 bases each). Germline values: CDR1 MGHRA, CDR2 YSYEKL. The CDR3 runs to 13 residues. The ends were cut back, 4 bases at V and 3 bases at J, with 10 bases in the middle. CDR3 sequence: CASSLRGDYEQYF. CDR3 bases: TGCGCCAGCAGCCTAAGGGGGGACTACGAGCAGTACTTC.

The genes are TRBV19 and TRBJ2-2; 9 bases agree with TRBD2. The germline V gene encodes CDR1 LNHDA and CDR2 SQIVND (reference sequence). V shed 7 bases, J shed 5 bases, and the junction held 11 bases outside the gene matches. This CDR3 is 16 amino acids long. The CDR3 DNA is TGTGCCAGTACGCGGGAGGGCCTCTCGGGGACCGGGGAGCTGTTTTTT. Amino acid sequence: CASTREGLSGTGELFF.